The 16 T cell receptor beta chains listed next were all sequenced from one sample in a study of cytomegalovirus exposure and HLA in healthy donors. Researchers ran the PCR with 60 Vbeta and 13 Jbeta primers. Produced via immunoSEQ multiplex PCR; TCRdb's table is partial and in-frame only. The sample has about 170,000 clones, roughly 81% seen once. The specimen was PBMCs. These receptors were collected from a man aged 25-45 years in good health and CMV-seropositive.

CDR3 nucleotides: TGTGCCAGCAGTCGTTCTTCGTCTAAAGAAGAGACCCAGTACTTC. Protein product: CASSRSSSKEETQYF. The chain carries TRBV5-4 and TRBJ2-5; no firm D call. Germline loops: CDR1 SGHNT, CDR2 YYREEE (reference sequence). Trimming took off 5 bases at V and 3 bases at J, with 17 bases between the two ends. The CDR3 is made up of 15 amino acids. The whole variable domain, remainder taken from reference TRBV5-4 and TRBJ2-5, is ETGVTQSPTHLIKTRGQQVTLRCSSQSGHNTVSWYQQALGQGPQFIFQYYREEENGRGNFPPRFSGLQFPNYSSELNVNALELDDSALYLCASSRSSSKEETQYFGPGTRLLVL.

This clone was recorded once. This chain links TRBV21-1 with TRBJ2-7; TRBD1, the table's D call, lacks a check against the DNA. TRBV21-1 is assigned pseudogene status. The CDR3 extends over 14 amino acids. The DNA for the CDR3 is TGTGCCAGCAGCAAGGGGCTGGGTGACTACGAGCAGTACTTC. This encodes CASSKGLGDYEQYF.

The chain links TRBV5-4 to TRBJ1-2, with D possibly being TRBD1 (6 bases). V lost 1 base and J 3 bases, leaving 7 bases between the germline ends. The CDR3 spans 13 residues. Germline V gene data show CDR1 as SGHNT and CDR2 as YYREEE (reference sequence). CDR3 in amino acids: CASSLHRDYGYTF. The CDR3 DNA follows: TGTGCCAGCAGCTTGCACAGGGACTATGGCTACACCTTC. Complete variable domain (other parts from reference TRBV5-4 and TRBJ1-2): ETGVTQSPTHLIKTRGQQVTLRCSSQSGHNTVSWYQQALGQGPQFIFQYYREEENGRGNFPPRFSGLQFPNYSSELNVNALELDDSALYLCASSLHRDYGYTFGSGTRLTVV.

The chain's CDR3 is CASSQYTEAFF. CDR3 sequence (DNA): TGTGCCAGCAGCCAGTACACTGAAGCTTTCTTT. The V call is TRBV13, the J call TRBJ1-1; D is undetermined. Trimming pared 5 bases from V and 3 bases from J, leaving 4 bases between. The CDR3 contains 11 residues. The V gene's germline CDR1 is PRHDT and CDR2 FYEKMQ (reference sequence).

The chain is built from TRBV6-6 and TRBJ1-5; D perhaps matches TRBD1 (6 bases). Germline V gene data show CDR1 as MNHNY and CDR2 as SVGAGI (reference sequence). This CDR3 spans 14 amino acids. The V gene lost 7 bases and the J gene lost 4 bases, with 14 bases spanning the gap. DNA for the CDR3: TGTGCCAGCACCCCCGGACAGTTAAATCAGCCCCAGCATTTT. It codes for CASTPGQLNQPQHF.

This sequence joins TRBV11-3 and TRBJ2-5, with a possible D match to TRBD1 (5 bases). The ends were cut back, 5 bases at V and 5 bases at J, with 12 bases in the middle. Germline V gene lookup returns CDR1 SGHNT and CDR2 YENEEA. This CDR3 is built from 13 residues. The CDR3 DNA reads TGTGCCAGCAGCATGACAGTTTTCGAGACCCAGTACTTC. It translates to CASSMTVFETQYF.

The chain carries TRBV6-5 and TRBJ1-1; D gene unclear. There are 11 residues in the CDR3. Germline values: CDR1 MNHEY, CDR2 SVGAGI. V was cut by 7 bases and J by 3 bases, with 6 bases left in between. The CDR3 reads CASTYDTEAFF. As DNA, the CDR3 is TGTGCCAGCACCTACGACACTGAAGCTTTCTTT.

This chain joins TRBV18 and TRBJ2-7, with TRBD2 identical over 7 bases. The CDR3 runs 15 residues. The germline CDR1 and CDR2 sequences are KGHSH and LQKENI. With 0 bases clipped from V and 2 bases from J, the junction kept 4 bases outside the gene matches. CDR3 sequence (DNA): TGTGCCAGCTCACCACCAGGACTAGGGACCTACGAGCAGTACTTC. Its translation is CASSPPGLGTYEQYF.

The V call is TRBV18, the J call TRBJ2-3; TRBD1 matches 7 bases. The CDR3 extends over 16 amino acids. Germline CDR1 KGHSH, CDR2 LQKENI. V shed 1 base and J 0 bases; nucleotides not matched to a gene: 4. The CDR3 region is CASSPRDSTSTDTQYF. CDR3 nucleotide sequence: TGTGCCAGCTCACCACGGGACAGCACCAGCACAGATACGCAGTATTTT.

The V gene is TRBV7-8, the J gene TRBJ1-1; TRBD1 might be the D (5 bases). V lost 4 bases and J 1 base, leaving 13 bases between the germline ends. Germline V gives CDR1 SGHVS, CDR2 FQNEAQ. The CDR3 has 15 amino acids. CDR3 nucleotides: TGTGCCAGCAGCTCCAGGCGTGGGGCGAACACTGAAGCTTTCTTT. Its protein product is CASSSRRGANTEAFF. The variable domain in full, completed from reference TRBV7-8 and TRBJ1-1, reads GAGVSQSPRYKVAKRGQDVALRCDPISGHVSLFWYQQALGQGPEFLTYFQNEAQLDKSGLPSDRFFAERPEGSVSTLKIQRTQQEDSAVYLCASSSRRGANTEAFFGQGTRLTVV.

J is TRBJ2-1 and V is TRBV7-9; 7 bases match TRBD2. J lost 2 bases, V lost 5 bases, and 6 bases had no gene match. In germline, CDR1 is SEHNR, CDR2 FQNEAQ (reference sequence). There are 15 residues in the CDR3. This chain's CDR3 is CASSHPGLAYNEQFF. DNA for the CDR3: TGTGCCAGCAGCCACCCCGGACTAGCCTACAATGAGCAGTTCTTC.

This chain connects TRBV27 to TRBJ2-3, with D maybe TRBD2 (7 bases). V was clipped by 6 bases and J by 4 bases, with 17 bases between them. The CDR3 spans 15 residues. Germline V gives CDR1 MNHEY, CDR2 SMNVEV (reference sequence). CDR3 bases: TGTGCCAGCAGGCCAACAGGGAGGGGCCCAGATACGCAGTATTTT. It codes for CASRPTGRGPDTQYF.

The chain joins TRBV11-3 to TRBJ2-7; 8 positions agree with TRBD1. The trim removed 0 bases at V and 2 bases at J, leaving 12 bases unmatched. Germline V CDR1 and CDR2: SGHNT, YENEEA. The CDR3 has 18 residues. The CDR3 nucleotides are TGTGCCAGCAGCTTAGAGGTGACAGGGGCATTAGAGACCTACGAGCAGTACTTC. Translating gives CASSLEVTGALETYEQYF. Full variable domain (rest looked up from reference TRBV11-3 and TRBJ2-7): EAGVVQSPRYKIIEKKQPVAFWCNPISGHNTLYWYLQNLGQGPELLIRYENEEAVDDSQLPKDRFSAERLKGVDSTLKIQPAELGDSAVYLCASSLEVTGALETYEQYFGPGTRLTVT.

V usage is TRBV7-9 and J usage is TRBJ2-2, with a weak D call TRBD2 (5 bases). V was shortened by 5 bases and J by 4 bases, with 14 bases between the two germline ends. Germline CDR1 is SEHNR and CDR2 is FQNEAQ (reference sequence). The CDR3 is 15 residues long. The CDR3 here is CASSLKEVATGELFF. CDR3 bases: TGTGCCAGCAGCCTCAAGGAGGTGGCCACCGGGGAGCTGTTTTTT.

The V call is TRBV11-3, the J call TRBJ2-1; D gene unclear. This CDR3 is 17 amino acids long. Trimming left V 1 base short and J 0 bases short, with 13 bases between. CDR1 and CDR2 (germline): SGHNT, YENEEA. The DNA for the CDR3 is TGTGCCAGCAGCTTAGGACTTTTTTCCAGCTCCTACAATGAGCAGTTCTTC. It codes for CASSLGLFSSSYNEQFF.

This chain links TRBV5-1 with TRBJ2-7; 15 nucleotides align to TRBD2. Germline V gene data show CDR1 as SGHRS and CDR2 as YFSETQ. V shed 3 bases, J shed 2 bases, and the junction held 3 bases outside the gene matches. The CDR3 loop spans 16 amino acids. Written as DNA, the CDR3 is TGCGCCAGCAGCTCGGGACTAGCGGGAGGTCCCTACGAGCAGTACTTC. Residues: CASSSGLAGGPYEQYF. Using reference TRBV5-1 and TRBJ2-7 for the parts outside the CDR3, the full variable domain is KAGVTQTPRYLIKTRGQQVTLSCSPISGHRSVSWYQQTPGQGLQFLFEYFSETQRNKGNFPGRFSGRQFSNSRSEMNVSTLELGDSALYLCASSSGLAGGPYEQYFGPGTRLTVT.